This T cell receptor beta chain was identified in a study of T cell responses to AZD1222 COVID-19 vaccine. From germline, CDR1 is SGHRS and CDR2 YFSETQ. The CDR3 is 14 amino acids in total, end residues counted. The protocol was immunoSEQ multiplex PCR, while the TCRdb copy is restricted to in-frame clones and leaves out a portion. The profile covers 160,000 or so clones, with approximately 90% appearing a single time and under 2.5% taken by the ten largest. About this clone itself: No DNA is shown, since the ends of the CDR3 on it are uncertain; the CDR3 is the one TCRdb lists.

Sequencing was performed on peripheral blood, taken on day 0 of AZD1222 vaccination. The chain has TRBV5-1 and TRBJ2-5. This clonotype was obtained from an adult in good health. The CDR3 here is CASSFGAGAETQYF.